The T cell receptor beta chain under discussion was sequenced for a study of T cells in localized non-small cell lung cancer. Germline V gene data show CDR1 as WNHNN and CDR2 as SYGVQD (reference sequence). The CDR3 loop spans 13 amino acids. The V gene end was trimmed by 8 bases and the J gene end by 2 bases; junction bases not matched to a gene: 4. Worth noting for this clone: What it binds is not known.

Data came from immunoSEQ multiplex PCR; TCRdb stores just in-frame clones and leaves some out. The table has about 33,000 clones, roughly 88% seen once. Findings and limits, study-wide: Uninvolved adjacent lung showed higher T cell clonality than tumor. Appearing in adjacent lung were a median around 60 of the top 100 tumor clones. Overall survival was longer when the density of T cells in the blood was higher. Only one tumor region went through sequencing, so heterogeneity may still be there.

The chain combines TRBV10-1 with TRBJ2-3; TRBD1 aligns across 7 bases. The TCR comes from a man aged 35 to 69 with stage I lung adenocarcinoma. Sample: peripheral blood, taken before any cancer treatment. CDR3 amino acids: CASSTGSTDTQYF. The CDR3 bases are TGCGCCAGCTCGACAGGGTCCACAGATACGCAGTATTTT.